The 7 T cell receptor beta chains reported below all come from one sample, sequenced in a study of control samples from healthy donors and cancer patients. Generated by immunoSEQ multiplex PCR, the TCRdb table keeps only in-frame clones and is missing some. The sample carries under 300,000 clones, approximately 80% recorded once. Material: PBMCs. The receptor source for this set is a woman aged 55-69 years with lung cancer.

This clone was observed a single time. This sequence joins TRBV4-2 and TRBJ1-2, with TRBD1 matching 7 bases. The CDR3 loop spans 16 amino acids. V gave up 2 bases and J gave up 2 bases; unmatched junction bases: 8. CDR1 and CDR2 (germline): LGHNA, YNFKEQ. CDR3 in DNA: TGTGCCAGCAGCCAACTGTCGACAGGGAAAAACTATGGCTACACCTTC. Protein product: CASSQLSTGKNYGYTF.

The CDR3 DNA reads TGTGCCAGCGGACAGGGAAGGAATCAGCCCCAGCATTTT. Translated: CASGQGRNQPQHF. The chain joins TRBV6-6 to TRBJ1-5, with TRBD1 matching 8 bases. Germline CDR1 and CDR2: MNHNY and SVGAGI (reference sequence). Trimming removed 8 bases from V and 4 bases from J; junction bases left unmatched: 4. The CDR3 sequence is 13 residues long.

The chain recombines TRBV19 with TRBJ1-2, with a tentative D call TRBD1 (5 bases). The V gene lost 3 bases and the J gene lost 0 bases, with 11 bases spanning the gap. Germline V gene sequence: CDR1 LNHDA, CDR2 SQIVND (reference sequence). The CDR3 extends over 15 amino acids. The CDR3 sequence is CASSMGRGANYGYTF. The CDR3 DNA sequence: TGTGCCAGTAGTATGGGGCGGGGAGCTAACTATGGCTACACCTTC.

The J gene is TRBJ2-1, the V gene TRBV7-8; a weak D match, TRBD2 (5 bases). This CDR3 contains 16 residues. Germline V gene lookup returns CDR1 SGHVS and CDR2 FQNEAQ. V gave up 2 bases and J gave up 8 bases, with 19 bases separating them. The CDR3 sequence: CASSLSPSQTLDEQFF. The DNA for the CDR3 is TGTGCCAGCAGCTTATCCCCTAGCCAAACTCTCGATGAGCAGTTCTTC.

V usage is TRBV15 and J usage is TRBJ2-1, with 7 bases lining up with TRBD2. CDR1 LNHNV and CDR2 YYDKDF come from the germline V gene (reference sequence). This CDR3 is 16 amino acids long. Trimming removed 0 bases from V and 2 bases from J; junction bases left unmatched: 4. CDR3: CATSRDERDPYNEQFF. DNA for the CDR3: TGTGCCACCAGCAGAGATGAGCGGGACCCCTACAATGAGCAGTTCTTC.

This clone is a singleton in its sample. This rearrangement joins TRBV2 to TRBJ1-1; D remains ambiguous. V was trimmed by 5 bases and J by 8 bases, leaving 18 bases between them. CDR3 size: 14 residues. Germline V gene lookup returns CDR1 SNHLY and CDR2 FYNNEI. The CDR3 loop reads CASSRNLESTEAFF. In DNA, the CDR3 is TGTGCCAGCAGTAGGAACCTTGAATCGACCGAAGCTTTCTTT.

The CDR3: CASSLVPGQGYEQYF. The CDR3 nucleotides are TGTGCCAGCAGCCTAGTCCCGGGACAGGGATACGAGCAGTACTTC. The V call is TRBV5-5, the J call TRBJ2-7; 9 bases match TRBD1. Trimming at V came to 4 bases and at J to 4 bases, leaving 9 bases not matched to a gene. Germline V CDR1 and CDR2: SGHKS, YYEKEE (reference sequence). The CDR3 has 15 amino acids.